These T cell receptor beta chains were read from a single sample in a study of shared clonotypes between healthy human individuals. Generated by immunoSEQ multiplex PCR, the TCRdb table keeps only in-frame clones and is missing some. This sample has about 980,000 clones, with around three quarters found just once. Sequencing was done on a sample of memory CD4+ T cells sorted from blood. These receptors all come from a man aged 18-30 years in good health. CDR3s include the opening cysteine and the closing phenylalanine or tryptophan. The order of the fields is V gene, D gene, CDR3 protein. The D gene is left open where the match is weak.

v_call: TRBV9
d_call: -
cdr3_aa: CASSAGNGANVLTF

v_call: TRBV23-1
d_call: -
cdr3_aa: CASSQSATQGMREQYF

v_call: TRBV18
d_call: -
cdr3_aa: CASSDNREKLFF

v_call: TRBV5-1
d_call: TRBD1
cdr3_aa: CASSLNVGQVKHF

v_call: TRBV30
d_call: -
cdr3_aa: CAWSVLNSPLHF

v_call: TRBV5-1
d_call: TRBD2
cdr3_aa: CASSLEPSGTGNEQFF

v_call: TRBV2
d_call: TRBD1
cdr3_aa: CASSDGDRATNEKLFF

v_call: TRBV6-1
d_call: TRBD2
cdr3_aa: CASRPGGFSYEQYF

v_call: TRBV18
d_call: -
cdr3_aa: CASSPGQGTFQETQYF

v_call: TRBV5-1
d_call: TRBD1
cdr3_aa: CASSSGQAPGDTQYF

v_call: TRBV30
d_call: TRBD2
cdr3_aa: CAWSAGGPNIHFF

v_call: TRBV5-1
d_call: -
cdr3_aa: CASSLVQGNYGYTF

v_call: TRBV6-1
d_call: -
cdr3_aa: CASSEAGSNQPQHF

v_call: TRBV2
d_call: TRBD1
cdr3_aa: CASSDGQGGWKSDGYTF

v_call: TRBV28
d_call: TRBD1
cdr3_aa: CASFAPDRAYGYTF

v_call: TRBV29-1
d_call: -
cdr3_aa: CSVVSRLNTEAFF

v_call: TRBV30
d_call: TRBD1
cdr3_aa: CAWRRGGLDYGYTF

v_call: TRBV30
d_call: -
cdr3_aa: CAWSVQFEAFF

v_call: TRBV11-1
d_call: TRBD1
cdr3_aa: CASSSGQAENSPLHF

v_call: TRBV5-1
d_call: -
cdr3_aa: CASSLNASPNQPQHF

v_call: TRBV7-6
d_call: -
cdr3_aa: CASSLQIPLAVNEQFF

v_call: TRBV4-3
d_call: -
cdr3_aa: CASSRTGNSYEQYF

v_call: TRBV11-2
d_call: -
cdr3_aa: CASSLRTVVSMNTEAFF

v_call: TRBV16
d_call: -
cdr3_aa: CASSLSYGPGNTIYF

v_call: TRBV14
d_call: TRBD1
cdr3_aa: CASSRPGTGGYGYTF

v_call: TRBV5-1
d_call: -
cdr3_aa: CASSLAGTQGTEAFF

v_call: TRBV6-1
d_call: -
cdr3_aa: CASSEVAAGYTF

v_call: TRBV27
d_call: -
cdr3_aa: CASSKDRSYEQYF

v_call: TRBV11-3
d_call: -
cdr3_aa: CASSTGASTDTQYF

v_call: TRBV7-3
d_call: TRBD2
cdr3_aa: CASSPGLATDTQYF

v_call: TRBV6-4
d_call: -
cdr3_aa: CASNVRGRPQHF

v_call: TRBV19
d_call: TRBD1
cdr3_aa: CASRGQGAGTDTQYF

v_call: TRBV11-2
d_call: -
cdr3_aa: CASSQASLYNEQFF

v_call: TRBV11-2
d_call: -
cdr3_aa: CASSLGQGRVEQYF

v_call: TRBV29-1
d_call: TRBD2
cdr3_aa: CSVLPRRGDTDTQYF

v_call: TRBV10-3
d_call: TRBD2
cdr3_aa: CAIRALAGGYETQYF

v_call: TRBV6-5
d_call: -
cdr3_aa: CASSYSKAGNYEQYF

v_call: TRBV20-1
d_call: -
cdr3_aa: CSASKNNEQFF